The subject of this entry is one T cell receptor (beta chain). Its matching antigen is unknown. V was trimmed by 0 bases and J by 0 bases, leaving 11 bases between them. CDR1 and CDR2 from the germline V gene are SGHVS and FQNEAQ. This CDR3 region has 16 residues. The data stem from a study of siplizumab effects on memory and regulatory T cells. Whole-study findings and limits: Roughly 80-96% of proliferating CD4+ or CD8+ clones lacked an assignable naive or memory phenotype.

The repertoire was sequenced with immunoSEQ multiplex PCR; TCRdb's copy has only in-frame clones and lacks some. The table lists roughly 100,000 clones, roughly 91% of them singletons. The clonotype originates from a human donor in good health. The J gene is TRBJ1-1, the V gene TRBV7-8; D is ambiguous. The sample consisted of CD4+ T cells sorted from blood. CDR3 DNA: TGTGCCAGCAGCTTAGCCTCTGGGAGGATGAACACTGAAGCTTTCTTT. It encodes CASSLASGRMNTEAFF. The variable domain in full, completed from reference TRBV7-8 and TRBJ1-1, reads GAGVSQSPRYKVAKRGQDVALRCDPISGHVSLFWYQQALGQGPEFLTYFQNEAQLDKSGLPSDRFFAERPEGSVSTLKIQRTQQEDSAVYLCASSLASGRMNTEAFFGQGTRLTVV.